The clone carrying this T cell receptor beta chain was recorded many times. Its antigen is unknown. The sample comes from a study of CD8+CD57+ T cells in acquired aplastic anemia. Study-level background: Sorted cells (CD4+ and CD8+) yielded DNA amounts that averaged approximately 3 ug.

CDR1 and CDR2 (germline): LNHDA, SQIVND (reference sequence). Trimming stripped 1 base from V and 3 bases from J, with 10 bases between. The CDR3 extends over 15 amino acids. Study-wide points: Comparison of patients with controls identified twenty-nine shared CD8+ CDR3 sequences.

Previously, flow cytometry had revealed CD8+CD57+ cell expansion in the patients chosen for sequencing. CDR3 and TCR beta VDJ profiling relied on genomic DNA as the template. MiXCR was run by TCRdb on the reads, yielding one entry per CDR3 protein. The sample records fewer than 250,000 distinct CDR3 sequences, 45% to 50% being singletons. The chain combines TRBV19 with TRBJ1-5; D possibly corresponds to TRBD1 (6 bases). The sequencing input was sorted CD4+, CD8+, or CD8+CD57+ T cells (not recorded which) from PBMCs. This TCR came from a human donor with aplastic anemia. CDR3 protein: CASSIADRDNQPQHF. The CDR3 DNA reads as TGTGCCAGTAGTATAGCGGACAGAGACAATCAGCCCCAGCATTTT.